Each of the 12 T cell receptor beta chains below was sequenced from the same sample in a study of a mutant IDH1 vaccine in newly diagnosed glioma. Time point meaning: week 5, during vaccination. Topical imiquimod accompanied each vaccine dose, which consisted of 300 ug of mutant IDH1 20-mer peptide. No antigen has been assigned to these receptors. Clones were sequenced by immunoSEQ multiplex PCR, and TCRdb holds only the in-frame ones, with some missing. The sample shows 30,000 to 35,000 clones, roughly 80% of them seen only once. The specimen was PBMCs, collected from a glioma patient whose treatment included an IDH1 peptide vaccine. The receptors were gathered from a man aged 30 to 45 with glioma.

The CDR3 is CASSQGEVRGRRENTIYF. As DNA, the CDR3 is TGCGCCAGCAGCCAAGGCGAGGTCAGGGGTAGGAGAGAAAACACCATATATTTT. The chain combines TRBV4-1 with TRBJ1-3, with TRBD1 as a possible D gene (6 bases). From germline, CDR1 is MGHRA and CDR2 YSYEKL. The CDR3 extends over 18 amino acids. V was trimmed by 1 base and J by 6 bases, leaving 22 bases between them.

The CDR3 sequence is CASSLTGYSNQPQHF. The DNA for the CDR3 is TGTGCCAGCAGCCTTACAGGGTATAGCAATCAGCCCCAGCATTTT. The J gene is TRBJ1-5, the V gene TRBV2; D might be TRBD1 (6 bases). CDR3 length: 15 residues. Looked up from germline, CDR1 is SNHLY and CDR2 is FYNNEI. Trimming stripped 6 bases from V and 0 bases from J, with 12 bases between.

The J gene is TRBJ2-5, the V gene TRBV6-1; 12 positions agree with TRBD2. Unmatched junction bases numbered 7, after V lost 1 base and J lost 1 base. Germline V lookup: CDR1 MNHNS, CDR2 SASEGT. The CDR3 loop spans 18 amino acids. CDR3 DNA: TGTGCCAGCAGTGAAGGCACTAGCGGGGGGCATCTCCAAGAGACCCAGTACTTC. Translated, it gives CASSEGTSGGHLQETQYF.

A few counts support this clone. The J gene is TRBJ2-1, the V gene TRBV25-1; D not resolved. With 1 base removed from V and 8 bases from J, the gap between germline ends came to 9 bases. The germline V gene has CDR1 MGHDK and CDR2 SYGVNS. This CDR3 contains 13 residues. The CDR3 here is CASSELGSDEQFF. The CDR3 DNA reads as TGTGCCAGCAGTGAATTGGGCAGCGATGAGCAGTTCTTC.

This clone was observed a single time. The V and J genes are TRBV6-6 and TRBJ1-3, with 7 bases matching TRBD1. V shed 3 bases, J shed 4 bases, and the junction held 6 bases outside the gene matches. This CDR3 region has 15 residues. The V gene's germline CDR1 is MNHNY and CDR2 SVGAGI (reference sequence). As DNA, the CDR3 is TGTGCCAGCAGTTATGAACAGGGGAAGGGAAACACCATATATTTT. It specifies CASSYEQGKGNTIYF.

This sequence joins TRBV4-2 and TRBJ2-3; D gene ambiguous. Germline assignment: CDR1 LGHNA and CDR2 YNFKEQ. V was pared by 0 bases and J by 4 bases, with 5 bases between. The CDR3 totals 13 residues. The CDR3 DNA is TGTGCCAGCAGCCAAGATGGACCAGATACGCAGTATTTT. The encoded protein is CASSQDGPDTQYF.

V and J are TRBV15 and TRBJ2-6, with TRBD1 as a possible D gene (6 bases). The germline V gene encodes CDR1 LNHNV and CDR2 YYDKDF (reference sequence). This CDR3 is 18 amino acids long. Deletions cut 1 base from V and 0 bases from J, with 13 bases between. The CDR3 bases are TGTGCCACCAGCAGAGCGGACAGCTTAAGCTCTGGGGCCAACGTCCTGACTTTC. This encodes CATSRADSLSSGANVLTF.

The table lists this clone with a few counts. The rearrangement joins TRBV7-8 to TRBJ1-1; D not resolved. The ends were cut back, 2 bases at V and 5 bases at J, with 12 bases in the middle. Germline V CDR1 and CDR2: SGHVS, FQNEAQ. The CDR3 is made up of 14 amino acids. CDR3 sequence (DNA): TGTGCCAGCAGCTTAAGTGGAGGGAGGACTGAAGCTTTCTTT. It codes for CASSLSGGRTEAFF.

The genes are TRBV28 and TRBJ2-7; 13 positions match TRBD2. The ends lost 3 bases at V and 2 bases at J; junction bases unmatched: 4. Germline lookup yields CDR1 MDHEN and CDR2 SYDVKM. The CDR3 sequence is 16 residues long. The CDR3 DNA sequence: TGTGCCAGCAGTTTTGGGACTAGCGGGGAAGCCTACGAGCAGTACTTC. Amino acids: CASSFGTSGEAYEQYF.

The genes are TRBV5-1 and TRBJ2-7; the D gene is possibly TRBD1 (6 bases). The germline CDR1 and CDR2 sequences are SGHRS and YFSETQ. With 4 bases removed from V and 0 bases from J, the gap between germline ends came to 11 bases. The CDR3 contains 14 residues. The CDR3 region is CASSNRVASYEQYF. For the CDR3, the DNA is TGCGCCAGCAGCAACAGGGTGGCCTCCTACGAGCAGTACTTC.

This chain uses TRBV7-8 with TRBJ2-7; TRBD2 matches at 8 bases. Per the germline V gene, CDR1 is SGHVS and CDR2 is FQNEAQ. The CDR3 length is 17 residues. The junction had 9 bases not matched to a gene; V was cut back by 2 bases and J by 0 bases. Written as DNA, the CDR3 is TGTGCCAGCAGCTTATTCTCCCTAGCGGGCAGCTCCTACGAGCAGTACTTC. Its protein is CASSLFSLAGSSYEQYF.

The chain recombines TRBV6-5 with TRBJ1-4; no clear D. CDR1 MNHEY and CDR2 SVGAGI come from the germline V gene. Trimming cost V 0 bases and J 8 bases, with 7 bases left between them. The CDR3 spans 13 residues. This chain's CDR3 is CASSYSHLEKLFF. In nucleotides, the CDR3 is TGTGCCAGCAGTTACTCGCACCTCGAAAAACTGTTTTTT.